The source of this T cell receptor (beta chain) is a study of cytomegalovirus exposure and HLA in healthy donors. Across the study: Approximately 190 million T cells yielded 100 million or so unique TCR beta sequences, as an earlier analysis found. Notes on the study in general: As a later analysis revealed, the rate of TCR association differed by HLA locus, with DRB1 most and HLA-C fewest. Prior analysis indicated that the majority of TCR beta V segments exhibited productivity approximately 90% or approximately 30% of the time. Of the V segments, some could not be distinguished, including TRBV6-2 and TRBV6-3, and were excluded.

Comments on this clone: Its antigen is not identified.

V shed 7 bases and J 4 bases; nucleotides not matched to a gene: 10. The germline V gene has CDR1 SGHNT and CDR2 YYREEE (reference sequence). This CDR3 contains 15 residues. The PCR was carried out with 60 Vbeta primers and 13 Jbeta primers. The data were produced by immunoSEQ multiplex PCR, yet TCRdb's version contains in-frame clones alone and is incomplete. The table lists tens of thousands of clones, just under 85% of them singletons. Material for sequencing was PBMCs. This sequence originates from a middle-aged man in good health and CMV-seronegative. The V call is TRBV5-4, the J call TRBJ2-1; 8 bases fit TRBD2. CDR3 protein: CASARTGGKYNEQFF. CDR3 nucleotides: TGTGCCAGCGCGCGGACGGGGGGGAAATACAATGAGCAGTTCTTC.